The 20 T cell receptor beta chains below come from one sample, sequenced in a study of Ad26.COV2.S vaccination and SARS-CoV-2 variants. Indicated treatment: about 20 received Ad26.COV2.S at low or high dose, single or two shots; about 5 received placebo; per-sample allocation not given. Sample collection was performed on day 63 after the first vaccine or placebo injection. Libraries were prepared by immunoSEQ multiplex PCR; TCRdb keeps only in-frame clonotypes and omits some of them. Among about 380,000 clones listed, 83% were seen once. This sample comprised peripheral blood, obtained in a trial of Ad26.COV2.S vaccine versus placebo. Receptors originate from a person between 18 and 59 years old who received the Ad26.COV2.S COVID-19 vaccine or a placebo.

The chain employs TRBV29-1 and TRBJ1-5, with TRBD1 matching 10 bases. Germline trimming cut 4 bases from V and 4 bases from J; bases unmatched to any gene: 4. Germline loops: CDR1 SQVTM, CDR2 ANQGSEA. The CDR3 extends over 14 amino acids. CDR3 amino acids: CSVAGTGANQPQHF. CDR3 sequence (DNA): TGCAGCGTTGCCGGGACAGGGGCTAATCAGCCCCAGCATTTT.

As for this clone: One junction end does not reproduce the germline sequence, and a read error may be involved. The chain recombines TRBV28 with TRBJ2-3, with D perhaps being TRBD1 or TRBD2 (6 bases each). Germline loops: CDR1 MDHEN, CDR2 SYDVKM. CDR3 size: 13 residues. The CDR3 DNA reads TGTGCCAGCAGTTTGACTAGTGGGCGGAGGGGGAGTTTT. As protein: CASSLTSGRRGSF.

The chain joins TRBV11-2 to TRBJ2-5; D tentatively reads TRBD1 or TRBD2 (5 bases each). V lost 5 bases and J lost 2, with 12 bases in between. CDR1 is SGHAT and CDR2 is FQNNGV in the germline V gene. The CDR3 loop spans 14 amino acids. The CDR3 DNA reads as TGTGCCAGCAGCCCGAGGGGACCTCAAGAGACCCAGTACTTC. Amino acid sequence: CASSPRGPQETQYF.

The CDR3 spells CASSRYPESSYEQYF. The CDR3 DNA sequence: TGTGCCAGCAGCCGTTACCCAGAATCCTCCTACGAGCAGTACTTC. The genes are TRBV7-2 and TRBJ2-7; D is unclear. The germline V gene encodes CDR1 SGHTA and CDR2 FQGNSA. The CDR3 sequence is 15 residues long. With 5 bases removed from V and 0 bases from J, the gap between germline ends came to 14 bases.

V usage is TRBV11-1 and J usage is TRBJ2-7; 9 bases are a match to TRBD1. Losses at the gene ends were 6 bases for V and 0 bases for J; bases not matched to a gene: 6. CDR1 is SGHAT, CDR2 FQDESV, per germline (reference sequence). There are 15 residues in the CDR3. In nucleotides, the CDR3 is TGTGCCAGCAGTTACGGGACAGGGATCTCCTACGAGCAGTACTTC. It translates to CASSYGTGISYEQYF.

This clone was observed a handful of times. CDR3 in DNA: TGTGCCAGCAGCTTTGTAGGGGCCCCGGATTCACCCCTCCACTTT. It is translated as CASSFVGAPDSPLHF. This rearrangement joins TRBV7-2 to TRBJ1-6, with D perhaps matching TRBD1 (5 bases). The V gene's germline CDR1 is SGHTA and CDR2 FQGNSA. Deletions cut 3 bases from V and 8 bases from J, with 14 bases between. This CDR3 comprises 15 residues.

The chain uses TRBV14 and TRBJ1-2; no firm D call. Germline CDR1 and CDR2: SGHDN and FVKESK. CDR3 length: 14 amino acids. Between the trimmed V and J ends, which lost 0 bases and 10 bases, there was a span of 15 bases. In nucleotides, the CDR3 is TGTGCCAGCAGCCAAGATCTGACGGGCCAAGACTACACCTTC. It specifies CASSQDLTGQDYTF.

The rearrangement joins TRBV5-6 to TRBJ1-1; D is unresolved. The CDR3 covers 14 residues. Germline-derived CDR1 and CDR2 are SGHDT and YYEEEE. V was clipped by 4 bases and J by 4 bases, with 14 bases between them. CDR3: CASSASRWSTEAFF. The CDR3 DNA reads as TGTGCCAGCAGCGCGAGTCGGTGGAGCACTGAAGCTTTCTTT.

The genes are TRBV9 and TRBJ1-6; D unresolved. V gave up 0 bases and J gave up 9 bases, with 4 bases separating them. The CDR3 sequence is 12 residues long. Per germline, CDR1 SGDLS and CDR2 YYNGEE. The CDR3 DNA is TGTGCCAGCAGCGTAGAAGGTTCACCCCTCCACTTT. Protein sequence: CASSVEGSPLHF.

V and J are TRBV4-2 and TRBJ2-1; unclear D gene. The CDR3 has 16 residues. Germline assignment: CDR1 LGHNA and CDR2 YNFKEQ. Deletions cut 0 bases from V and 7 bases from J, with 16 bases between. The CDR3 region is CASSQDVRTFGNEQFF. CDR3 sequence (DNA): TGTGCCAGCAGCCAAGACGTTCGGACCTTTGGGAATGAGCAGTTCTTC.

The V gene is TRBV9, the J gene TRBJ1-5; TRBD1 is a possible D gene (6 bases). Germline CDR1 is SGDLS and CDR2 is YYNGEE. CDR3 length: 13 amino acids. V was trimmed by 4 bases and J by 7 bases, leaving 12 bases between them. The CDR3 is CASSRDIRQPQHF. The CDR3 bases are TGTGCCAGCAGCCGGGACATAAGGCAGCCCCAGCATTTT.

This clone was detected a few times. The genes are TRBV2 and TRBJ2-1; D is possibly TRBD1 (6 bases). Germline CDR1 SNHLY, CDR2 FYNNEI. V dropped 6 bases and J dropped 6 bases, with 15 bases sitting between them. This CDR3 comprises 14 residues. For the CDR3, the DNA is TGTGCCAGCAGACTTAGCCCACAGGGCAATGAGCAGTTCTTC. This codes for CASRLSPQGNEQFF.

In DNA form, the CDR3 reads TGCGCCAGCAGCCAAGTAGGGAGGGCCCAAGAGACCCAGTACTTC. Translation: CASSQVGRAQETQYF. The chain links TRBV4-1 to TRBJ2-5, with 7 positions matching TRBD2. This CDR3 spans 15 amino acids. V lost 1 base to trimming and J lost 1 base; unmatched junction nucleotides: 3. Germline-derived CDR1 and CDR2 are MGHRA and YSYEKL.

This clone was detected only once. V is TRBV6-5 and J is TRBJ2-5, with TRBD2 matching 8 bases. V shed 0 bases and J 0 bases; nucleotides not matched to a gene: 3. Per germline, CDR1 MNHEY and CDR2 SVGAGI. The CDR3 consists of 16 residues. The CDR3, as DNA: TGTGCCAGCAGTTACTCTGGCGGGGGGCACCAAGAGACCCAGTACTTC. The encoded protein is CASSYSGGGHQETQYF.

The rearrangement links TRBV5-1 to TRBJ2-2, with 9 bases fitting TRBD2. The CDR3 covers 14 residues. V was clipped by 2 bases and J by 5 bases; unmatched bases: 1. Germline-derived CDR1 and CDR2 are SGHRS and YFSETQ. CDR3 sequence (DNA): TGCGCCAGCAGCTTCAGCGGGAGGACCGGGGAGCTGTTTTTT. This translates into CASSFSGRTGELFF.

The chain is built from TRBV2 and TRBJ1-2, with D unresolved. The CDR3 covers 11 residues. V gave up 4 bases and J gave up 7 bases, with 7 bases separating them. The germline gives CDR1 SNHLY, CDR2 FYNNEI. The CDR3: CASSGDGGYTF. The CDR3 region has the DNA TGTGCCAGCAGTGGAGACGGTGGCTACACCTTC.

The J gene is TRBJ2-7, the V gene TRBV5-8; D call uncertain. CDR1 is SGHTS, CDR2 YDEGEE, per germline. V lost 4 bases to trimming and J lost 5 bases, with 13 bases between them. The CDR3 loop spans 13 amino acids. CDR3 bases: TGTGCCAGCAGCCTTAGGCCCGGCAACGAGCAGTACTTC. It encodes CASSLRPGNEQYF.

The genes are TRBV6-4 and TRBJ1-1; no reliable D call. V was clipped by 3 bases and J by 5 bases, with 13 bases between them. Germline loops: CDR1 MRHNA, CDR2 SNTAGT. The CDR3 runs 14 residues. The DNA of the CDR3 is TGTGCCAGCAGTGAGACTGGCGTTATAACTGAAGCTTTCTTT. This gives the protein CASSETGVITEAFF.

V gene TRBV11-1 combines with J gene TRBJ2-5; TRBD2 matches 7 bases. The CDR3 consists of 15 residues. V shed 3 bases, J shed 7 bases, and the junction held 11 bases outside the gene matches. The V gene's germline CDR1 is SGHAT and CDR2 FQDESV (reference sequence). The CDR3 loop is CASSLGGRTLWTQYF. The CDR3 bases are TGTGCCAGCAGCTTGGGGGGGAGGACGCTTTGGACCCAGTACTTC.

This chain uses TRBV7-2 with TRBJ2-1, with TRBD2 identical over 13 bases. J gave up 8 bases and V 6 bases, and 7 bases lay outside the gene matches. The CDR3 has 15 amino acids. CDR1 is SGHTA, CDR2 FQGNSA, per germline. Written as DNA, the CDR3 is TGTGCCAGCAGGCCCACTAGCGGGGGGGTGTATGAGCAGTTCTTC. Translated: CASRPTSGGVYEQFF.